This T cell receptor (beta chain) was found in a study of brain T cells in children with intractable seizures. The CDR3 contains 14 residues. V was cut by 2 bases and J by 10 bases, with 15 bases left in between. CDR1 is KGHSH and CDR2 is LQKENI in the germline V gene. Only cases whose brain tissue showed the highest T cell transcript signatures were sequenced. Assay used: immunoSEQ multiplex PCR; TCRdb lists only in-frame clones, some missing. The repertoire has some 1,400 clones, 80% to 90% of them found once; the top ten carry 20% to 25%. The clonotype originates from a boy between 10 and 17 years old with focal cortical dysplasia and intractable seizures. Source: resected brain tissue, taken at surgery. This chain joins TRBV18 and TRBJ2-1; the D is unclear. This CDR3 reads CASSPALPLGEQFF. The CDR3 nucleotides read TGTGCCAGCTCACCAGCCCTACCTCTTGGGGAGCAGTTCTTC.